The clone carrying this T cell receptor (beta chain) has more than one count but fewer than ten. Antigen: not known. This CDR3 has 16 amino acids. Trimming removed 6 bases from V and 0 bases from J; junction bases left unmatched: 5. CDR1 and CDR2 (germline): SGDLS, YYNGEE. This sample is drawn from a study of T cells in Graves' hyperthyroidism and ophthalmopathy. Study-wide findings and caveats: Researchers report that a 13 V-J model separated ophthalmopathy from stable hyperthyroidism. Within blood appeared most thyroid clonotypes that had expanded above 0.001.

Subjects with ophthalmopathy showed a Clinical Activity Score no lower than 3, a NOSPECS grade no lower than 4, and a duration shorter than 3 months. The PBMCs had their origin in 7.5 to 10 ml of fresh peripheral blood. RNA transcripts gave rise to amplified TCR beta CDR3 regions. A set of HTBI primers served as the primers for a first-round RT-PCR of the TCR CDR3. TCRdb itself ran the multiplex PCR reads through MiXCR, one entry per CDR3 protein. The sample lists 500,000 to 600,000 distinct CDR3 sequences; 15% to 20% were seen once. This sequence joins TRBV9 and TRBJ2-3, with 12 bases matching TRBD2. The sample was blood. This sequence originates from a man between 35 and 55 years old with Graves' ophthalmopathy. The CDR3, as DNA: TGTGCCAGCATGAGGACTAGCGGGACTAGCACAGATACGCAGTATTTT. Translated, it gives CASMRTSGTSTDTQYF.